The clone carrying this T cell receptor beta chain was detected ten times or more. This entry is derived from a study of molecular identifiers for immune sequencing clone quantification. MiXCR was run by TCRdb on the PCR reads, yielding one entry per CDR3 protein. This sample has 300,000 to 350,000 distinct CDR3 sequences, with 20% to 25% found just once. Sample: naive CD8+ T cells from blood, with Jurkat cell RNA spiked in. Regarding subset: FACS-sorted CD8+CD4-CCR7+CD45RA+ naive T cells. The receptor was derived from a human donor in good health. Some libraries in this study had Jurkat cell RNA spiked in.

CDR3 sequence reads: CASSRDRGVNEQYF. CDR3 nucleotides: TGTGCCAGCAGCCGAGACAGGGGGGTGAACGAGCAGTACTTC. The chain uses TRBV14 and TRBJ2-7; 9 nucleotides agree with TRBD1. The junction had 6 bases not matched to a gene; V was cut back by 4 bases and J by 5 bases. CDR1 is SGHDN, CDR2 FVKESK, per germline. This CDR3 region has 14 residues.